Listed below are T cell receptor beta chains from one sample, sequenced in a study of control samples from healthy donors and cancer patients. Measured with immunoSEQ multiplex PCR; TCRdb has only the in-frame clones, and not every one. The sample consists of 150,000 or so clones, approximately 94% of them appearing once. Sample: blood. These receptor sequences come from a woman in her thirties or forties in good health. CDR3s include the opening cysteine and the closing phenylalanine or tryptophan. The D gene is left open where the match is weak. Clone size is given for some rows only: seen once, a few or many times, or a class if the clone is expanded.

.,.,TRBV7-8,TRBJ1-1,TGTGCCAGCAGCTTAGTCCGGATAGGGGGGAACACTGAAGCTTTCTTT,CASSLVRIGGNTEAFF
.,.,TRBV19,TRBJ1-2,TGTGCCAGTAGTAGTCGACAGGAAAGCTATGGCTACACCTTC,CASSSRQESYGYTF
.,TRBD1,TRBV7-9,TRBJ1-5,TGTGCCAGCAGCTCCAACCGACAGGGTACGGGACAGCCCCAGCATTTT,CASSSNRQGTGQPQHF
.,TRBD2,TRBV10-2,TRBJ2-1,TGCGCCAGCCTTGGAACCGGGACTAGCGGCCGCCGGGAGCAGTTCTTC,CASLGTGTSGRREQFF
.,.,TRBV25-1,TRBJ2-7,TGTGCCAGCAGTGATCGGGGGGACAGATCCTACGAGCAGTACTTC,CASSDRGDRSYEQYF
.,.,TRBV3-1/TRBV3-2,TRBJ1-2,TGTGCCAGCAGCCAAGACGGCGCTGGAACTTTCTATGGCTACACCTTC,CASSQDGAGTFYGYTF
.,.,TRBV2,TRBJ1-2,TGTGCCAGCACCCCGTTAATTTTGGGGAACCACGGCTACACCTTC,CASTPLILGNHGYTF
.,.,TRBV27,TRBJ1-5,TGTGCCAGCAGTCCAGGGCAGCGCAATCAGCCCCAGCATTTT,CASSPGQRNQPQHF
.,.,TRBV4-3,TRBJ1-5,TGCGCCAGCAGCCAAGAAGGGGGAAACAATCAGCCCCAGCATTTT,CASSQEGGNNQPQHF
once,.,TRBV5-1,TRBJ1-1,TGCGCCAGCAAATCAGACACTGAAGCTTTCTTT,CASKSDTEAFF
.,.,TRBV11-3,TRBJ2-7,TGTGCCAGCAGCTTAGCCCCAGGGACCTACGAGCAGTACTTC,CASSLAPGTYEQYF
.,TRBD1,TRBV6-6,TRBJ1-1,TGTGCCAGCAGTTACTCGCCTACAGGGGCTGAAGCTTTCTTT,CASSYSPTGAEAFF
.,.,TRBV12-3/TRBV12-4,TRBJ1-5,TGTGCCAGCAGTTTCGGTGGGGATCAGCCCCAGCATTTT,CASSFGGDQPQHF
.,.,TRBV19,TRBJ2-1,TGTGCCAGTAGTCGAAGACTCGACAATGAGCAGTTCTTC,CASSRRLDNEQFF
.,.,TRBV12-3/TRBV12-4,TRBJ2-7,TGTGCCAGCAGTTTCGGGACTTACGAGCAGTACTTC,CASSFGTYEQYF
.,.,TRBV5-1,TRBJ1-1,TGCGCCAGCAATCCGCTCCGGGGGAACACTGAAGCTTTCTTT,CASNPLRGNTEAFF
once,.,TRBV4-3,TRBJ2-7,TGCGCCAGCAGCCAAGGAGTATCGGGCGGGGCTCTTTACGAGCAGTACTTC,CASSQGVSGGALYEQYF
.,.,TRBV10-3,TRBJ1-3,TGTGCCATCAGTGAAGGACCTAACTCTGGAAACACCATATATTTT,CAISEGPNSGNTIYF
.,TRBD2,TRBV11-3,TRBJ2-2,TGTGCCAGCAGCTTAGTACTAGCGGGAGGGCCAACCGGGGAGCTGTTTTTT,CASSLVLAGGPTGELFF
.,TRBD2,TRBV4-2,TRBJ2-1,TGTGCCAGCAGCCGTCGGGCGGGGGGGAACAATGAGCAGTTCTTC,CASSRRAGGNNEQFF
.,.,TRBV29-1,TRBJ1-6,TGCAGCGTTCAGCAGGGCGGAGGTGGTTCACCCCTCCACTTT,CSVQQGGGGSPLHF
.,TRBD1,TRBV2,TRBJ1-1,TGTGCCAGCAGCGAGGGGGCCCCGAGAACAATCACTGAAGCTTTCTTT,CASSEGAPRTITEAFF
.,TRBD1,TRBV27,TRBJ1-1,TGTGCCACCAAGGGGAGAAGGACAGGGATTGAAGCTTTCTTT,CATKGRRTGIEAFF
.,.,TRBV5-4,TRBJ2-7,TGTGCCAGCAGCTTGGGCGGACTAACAGGGTTAGGGACCTACGAGCAGTACTTC,CASSLGGLTGLGTYEQYF
.,.,TRBV7-2,TRBJ1-4,TGTGCCAGCAGGCCCGCAACTAATGAAAAACTGTTTTTT,CASRPATNEKLFF
.,TRBD1,TRBV6-6,TRBJ2-7,TGTGCCAGCACCTGGGGACAGCACTCCTACGAGCAGTACTTC,CASTWGQHSYEQYF
.,.,TRBV7-9,TRBJ2-7,TGTGCCAGCAGCTTAGGACAGAGCTCCTACGAGCAGTACTTC,CASSLGQSSYEQYF
.,.,TRBV12-3/TRBV12-4,TRBJ1-1,TGTGCCAGCAGTTCCCCTATGAACACTGAAGCTTTCTTT,CASSSPMNTEAFF
.,TRBD1,TRBV19,TRBJ2-3,TGTGCCAGTAGATCCGGGACAGCTGGAGATACGCAGTATTTT,CASRSGTAGDTQYF
.,TRBD2,TRBV19,TRBJ2-3,TGTGCCAGTAGTATAGAACTAGCGGGGGACATCCCTAGCACAGATACGCAGTATTTT,CASSIELAGDIPSTDTQYF
.,TRBD1,TRBV2,TRBJ2-5,TGTGCCAGCAGCCCCGACAGGGCACAAGAGACCCAGTACTTC,CASSPDRAQETQYF
.,TRBD1,TRBV27,TRBJ1-2,TGTGCCAGCAGTTTAAGGGGACAGTCTACCTATGGCTACACCTTC,CASSLRGQSTYGYTF
.,.,TRBV27,TRBJ2-3,TGTGCCAGCAGTTTATCCGGGTCCCCATATACGCAGTATTTT,CASSLSGSPYTQYF
.,.,TRBV7-2,TRBJ2-5,TGTGCCAGCAGCAACACCAACAGGTACCAAGAGACCCAGTACTTC,CASSNTNRYQETQYF
.,.,TRBV18,TRBJ1-2,TGTGCCAGCTCACCAGTGGCCGAAGCTAACTATGGCTACACCTTC,CASSPVAEANYGYTF
.,.,TRBV30,TRBJ1-1,TGTGCCTGGAGAGAGGATAGCACTGAAGCTTTCTTT,CAWREDSTEAFF
once,.,TRBV5-1,TRBJ2-5,TGCGCCAGCAGCTTGGCCCTGCTTGGGCAAGAGACCCAGTACTTC,CASSLALLGQETQYF
.,TRBD2,TRBV3-1/TRBV3-2,TRBJ2-1,TGTGCCAGCAGCCCCCATCTTCTGACTAGCGGGAGAGCCTATGAGCAGTTCTTC,CASSPHLLTSGRAYEQFF
.,.,TRBV5-1,TRBJ2-3,TGCGCCAGCACCCTCCTTGGCGGAGGCACAGATACGCAGTATTTT,CASTLLGGGTDTQYF
once,.,TRBV20-1,TRBJ1-2,TGCAGTGCTAGTGACGGTGGCGTCGCCTACACCTTC,CSASDGGVAYTF
.,.,TRBV5-1,TRBJ2-3,TGCGCCAGCAGCCCTGGTGTTGGAGTCACAGATACGCAGTATTTT,CASSPGVGVTDTQYF
.,.,TRBV21-1,TRBJ1-1,TGTGCCAGCAGCAAAGCAATGGCGGCCACTGAAGCTTTCTTT,CASSKAMAATEAFF
.,TRBD2,TRBV6-5,TRBJ2-7,TGTGCCAGCAGTTACTCGACTAGCGGGGGACCCTACGAGCAGTACTTC,CASSYSTSGGPYEQYF
once,.,TRBV27,TRBJ1-2,TGTGCCAGCAGTTTATCGACGCCAGGGTCCCTGTGGGATGGCTACACCTTC,CASSLSTPGSLWDGYTF
.,TRBD2,TRBV7-7,TRBJ2-2,TGTGCTAGCAGCTTAGCGCTAGCGGGAGTCTCCGGGGAGCTGTTTTTT,CASSLALAGVSGELFF
.,TRBD2,TRBV5-8,TRBJ2-3,TGTGCCAGCAGCGTTGGAGAGGGACTAGCGGCTAGCACAGATACGCAGTATTTT,CASSVGEGLAASTDTQYF
.,.,TRBV19,TRBJ1-2,TGTGCCAGTAGCCCTGACCGTCGGTATGGCTACACCTTC,CASSPDRRYGYTF
.,TRBD1,TRBV19,TRBJ1-6,TGTGCCAGTAGGGGACAGGGGGCTGTCCCCCTCCACTTT,CASRGQGAVPLHF